This T cell receptor beta chain was captured by sequencing in a study of blood T cell repertoires in COVID-19. Looking at the study overall: PBMCs, B-cell-depleted T cells, or T cells provided the cDNA or gDNA that made up the material.

Germline CDR1 reads SGHRS; CDR2 reads YFSETQ. This CDR3 comprises 16 residues. V shed 1 base and J shed 4 bases, with 15 bases lying between them. TCRdb keeps only in-frame clones here, not all; method: immunoSEQ multiplex PCR. The table lists about 200,000 clones, approximately 90% of them singletons, with 4.4% in the top ten. The chain uses TRBV5-1 and TRBJ2-4; D possibly corresponds to TRBD1 (5 bases). Sequenced material: peripheral blood. This clonotype was obtained from a man aged 50-60 years with acute or convalescent COVID-19. This chain's CDR3 is CASSLFGASTKNIQYF. CDR3 nucleotides: TGCGCCAGCAGCTTGTTTGGGGCGTCCACAAAAAACATTCAGTACTTC. The full variable domain, completed using reference TRBV5-1 and TRBJ2-4, is KAGVTQTPRYLIKTRGQQVTLSCSPISGHRSVSWYQQTPGQGLQFLFEYFSETQRNKGNFPGRFSGRQFSNSRSEMNVSTLELGDSALYLCASSLFGASTKNIQYFGAGTRLSVL.